These T cell receptor beta chains were read from a single sample in a study of cytomegalovirus exposure and HLA in healthy donors. The table came from immunoSEQ multiplex PCR; TCRdb's copy has only in-frame clones and leaves some out. The sample has some 130,000 clones; around 70% are singletons. Sequenced input: PBMCs. Receptors were obtained from a woman aged 60-75 years in good health and CMV-seropositive. Each CDR3 is given with its conserved first and last residue. A D gene is named only where the DNA matches it firmly. A row's size may be missing; if present it is once, few, many or a size class.

d_call clone_size j_call v_call cdr3_nt cdr3_aa
. . TRBJ1-3 TRBV5-6 TGTGCCAGCAGTCCCGGGACTTACTCTGGAAACACCATATATTTT CASSPGTYSGNTIYF
TRBD2 . TRBJ2-1 TRBV5-1 TGCGCCAGCAGTTTAACTAGCGGGAGCTTCAATGAGCAGTTCTTC CASSLTSGSFNEQFF
. . TRBJ2-5 TRBV6-1 TGTGCCAGTGGTTTACGGGAAACTGGAGGGACCCAGTACTTC CASGLRETGGTQYF
TRBD2 once TRBJ2-1 TRBV7-3 TGTGCCAGCAGCCCTACCGGGACTAGCGAATACAATGAGCAGTTCTTC CASSPTGTSEYNEQFF
. . TRBJ1-1 TRBV5-4 TGTGCCAGCAGCACGACAGCTGAAGCTTTCTTT CASSTTAEAFF
. . TRBJ2-6 TRBV5-4 TGTGCCAGCAGCTCAACGCGCTCTGGGGCCAACGTCCTGACTTTC CASSSTRSGANVLTF
TRBD1 few TRBJ1-2 TRBV6-1 TGTGCCAGCAGGACTACAGGGGTCCGGTATGGCTACACCTTC CASRTTGVRYGYTF
. once TRBJ2-1 TRBV5-1 TGCGCCAGCAGCTTGGTCCGGGGCAATGAGCAGTTCTTC CASSLVRGNEQFF
. once TRBJ1-2 TRBV7-9 TGTGCCAGCACCGCCCTGGGGCAGGCATATGGCTACACCTTC CASTALGQAYGYTF
. . TRBJ1-1 TRBV6-1 TGTGCCAGCAGAGTAAGAAAGGGGGAAGAAACTGAAGCTTTCTTT CASRVRKGEETEAFF
TRBD1 . TRBJ1-1 TRBV28 TGTGCCAGCAGCCTTTCTCCGGGACAGGTAATTGCTTTCTTT CASSLSPGQVIAFF
. once TRBJ2-5 TRBV4-1 TGCGCCAGCAGCCAGGGGGAGGTCCTACGAGAGACCCAGTACTTC CASSQGEVLRETQYF
. once TRBJ2-7 TRBV7-9 TGTGCCAGCAGCTTATCCGCCACATCCTACGAGCAGTACTTC CASSLSATSYEQYF
. . TRBJ2-1 TRBV6-1 TGTGCCAGCAGTGAAAGAGCAGGGCGAACCTACAATGAGCAGTTCTTC CASSERAGRTYNEQFF
. . TRBJ2-2 TRBV5-4 TGTGCCAGCAGCTTTGAGGGACTTATGGACCGGGAGCTGTTTTTT CASSFEGLMDRELFF
TRBD2 few TRBJ2-5 TRBV6-5 TGTGCCAGCAGTTACTCAGCAGACTCAAGCGGGGTGACCCAGTACTTC CASSYSADSSGVTQYF
TRBD2 once TRBJ2-7 TRBV2 TGTGCCAGCCGGCGGGGGACCGGGACTAGCTCCTACGAGCAGTACTTC CASRRGTGTSSYEQYF
TRBD2 . TRBJ2-1 TRBV5-4 TGTGCCAGCAGCTCTACTAGCGGGAGTTACAATGAGCAGTTCTTC CASSSTSGSYNEQFF
TRBD1 . TRBJ2-2 TRBV5-1 TGCGCCAGCAGCCCGCCGGGACAGGGGGCGACCGGGGAGCTGTTTTTT CASSPPGQGATGELFF
TRBD1 once TRBJ1-2 TRBV2 TGTGCCAGCAGGACCCAGGGGGTGGATGGCTACACCTTC CASRTQGVDGYTF
. . TRBJ2-5 TRBV6-1 TGTGCCAGCAGTGAAGATCCGCTAGCTCAAGAGACCCAGTACTTC CASSEDPLAQETQYF
. . TRBJ1-4 TRBV5-1 TGCGCCAGCCGACTGAATGAAAAACTGTTTTTT CASRLNEKLFF
TRBD2 . TRBJ2-7 TRBV6-1 TGTGCCGCAAGACTAGCGGGATCTTACGAGCAGTACTTC CAARLAGSYEQYF
. . TRBJ1-5 TRBV19 TGTGCCAGTAGCTCGGGACTCCCTGCGGGTCAGCCCCAGCATTTT CASSSGLPAGQPQHF
TRBD1 . TRBJ2-7 TRBV7-9 TGTGCCAGCAGCCTCCGGGACAGGGGTCCCTACGAGCAGTACTTC CASSLRDRGPYEQYF
. . TRBJ2-3 TRBV7-9 TGTGCCAGCAGTTCAGTTATCAGGACGCAGTATTTT CASSSVIRTQYF
. . TRBJ1-2 TRBV6-1 TGTGCCAGCACAGGCGGGGGTCTCGGTGAAGGCTACACCTTC CASTGGGLGEGYTF
. . TRBJ2-7 TRBV6-5 TGTGCCAGCAGTTACTCGAGTGGGACTGTCTCCTACGAGCAGTACTTC CASSYSSGTVSYEQYF
TRBD1 . TRBJ2-7 TRBV5-1 TGCGCCAGCAGTTTCGGGACAGGGCCCTACGAGCAGTACTTC CASSFGTGPYEQYF
. . TRBJ2-5 TRBV21-1 TGTGCCAGCAGCAACCCCCGGACAGGGGAGGGTCCCAGGCAAGAGACCCAGTACTTC CASSNPRTGEGPRQETQYF
. few TRBJ2-7 TRBV4-2 TGTGCCAGCAGCCCCCTGGGGGACAAAAGGTCCTACGAGCAGTACTTC CASSPLGDKRSYEQYF
. . TRBJ2-2 TRBV5-1 TGCGCCAGCAGCCCCGGGACACTCGAGAACACCGGGGAGCTGTTTTTT CASSPGTLENTGELFF
. . TRBJ2-5 TRBV2 TGTGCCAGCAAACGGGATGGAGGGGAGACCCAGTACTTC CASKRDGGETQYF
. . TRBJ2-7 TRBV5-6 TGTGCCAGCAGCTTGGTGGGCACAAACTACGAGCAGTACTTC CASSLVGTNYEQYF
TRBD2 . TRBJ2-1 TRBV29-1 TGCAGCGTTGACTCTCTAGCGGGAGGCTTTTTCGATGAGCAGTTCTTC CSVDSLAGGFFDEQFF
TRBD2 . TRBJ2-1 TRBV9 TGTGCCAGCAGCCAGGGACTAGCGGGAGTCACTGAGCAGTTCTTC CASSQGLAGVTEQFF
TRBD2 . TRBJ2-3 TRBV6-5 TGTGCCAGCTCCCTAGCGGGAGGCACAGATACGCAGTATTTT CASSLAGGTDTQYF
. . TRBJ2-6 TRBV28 TGTGCCAGCAGGGAGGGGTATGGGGCCAACGTCCTGACTTTC CASREGYGANVLTF
TRBD2 . TRBJ2-3 TRBV7-3 TGTGCCAGCAGCTTTCGAGCGGGAGTGGTAGATACGCAGTATTTT CASSFRAGVVDTQYF
. . TRBJ2-7 TRBV27 TGTGCCAGCAGTCCACTTGGGGAGCGGCTGAAAGCCTACGAGCAGTACTTC CASSPLGERLKAYEQYF
TRBD1 . TRBJ2-7 TRBV5-1 TGCGCCAGCAGCATCGGGACAGGGCCCAACGAGCAGTACTTC CASSIGTGPNEQYF
TRBD1 . TRBJ2-7 TRBV30 TGTGCCTGGAGTGAACAGGGGCCCTACGAGCAGTACTTC CAWSEQGPYEQYF
. . TRBJ1-2 TRBV6-1 TGTGCCAGCACCGAGGGTTCGACAGGCGGCTACACCTTC CASTEGSTGGYTF
. . TRBJ2-5 TRBV6-5 TGTGCCAGCAGTTACGGCGGTGCGGAGACCCAGTACTTC CASSYGGAETQYF
. . TRBJ1-4 TRBV30 TGTGCCTGGAGTGGGCGGGCAACTAATGAAAAACTGTTTTTT CAWSGRATNEKLFF
TRBD2 . TRBJ2-2 TRBV7-3 TGTGCCAGCAGCTTAAGACTAGCAGGGACCGGGGAGCTGTTTTTT CASSLRLAGTGELFF
. few TRBJ1-4 TRBV7-9 TGTGCCAGCAGCCCCAGGGTAACTAATGAAAAACTGTTTTTT CASSPRVTNEKLFF
. . TRBJ2-5 TRBV25-1 TGTGCCAGCAGCGACAGCCTTAAAGAGACCCAGTACTTC CASSDSLKETQYF
. few TRBJ2-1 TRBV30 TGTGCCTGGATAAGATACGGCTCCTACAATGAGCAGTTCTTC CAWIRYGSYNEQFF
TRBD1 . TRBJ1-1 TRBV5-4 TGTGCCAGCAGCTCGGGACAGGTACGAACCTACACTGAAGCTTTCTTT CASSSGQVRTYTEAFF
. . TRBJ1-3 TRBV9 TGTGCCAGCAGCGTAGTCCCCCAGGGGTTAGTACCTGGAAACACCATATATTTT CASSVVPQGLVPGNTIYF
TRBD1 . TRBJ1-2 TRBV6-5 TGTGCCAGCAGTTACTCCGGACAGGGAGGCTATGGCTACACCTTC CASSYSGQGGYGYTF
TRBD1 . TRBJ1-1 TRBV2 TGTGCCAGCAGTACCGGGACAGGGGGAGTGGGCACTGAAGCTTTCTTT CASSTGTGGVGTEAFF
. . TRBJ2-4 TRBV28 TGTGCCAGCAGTTTTGACAGACTAGCCAAAAACATTCAGTACTTC CASSFDRLAKNIQYF